One and the same sample provided the 29 T cell receptor beta chains below, sequenced in a study of regulatory T cells in long-lasting Graves disease. Arm-PCR of CDR3 regions and iRepertoire HTBI primers were the basis on which TCR beta libraries were built. From the multiplex PCR reads, TCRdb called clonotypes with MiXCR, one entry per CDR3 protein. The table shows 410,000 or so distinct CDR3 sequences, with 14% to 15% occurring only once. The time point here: newly diagnosed GD, antithyroid drugs for less than 3 months. With RNA extracted from PBMCs as input, the TCR library was made. A further study also used this sample, focusing on T cells in Graves' hyperthyroidism and ophthalmopathy.

The specimen comprised peripheral blood mononuclear cells (PBMCs), sampled at new diagnosis, from a patient treated with antithyroid drugs. These receptors originate from a woman under 40 with Graves disease.

This clonotype showed up many times. This chain uses TRBV28 with TRBJ1-5; TRBD1 matches at 8 bases. The CDR3 extends over 16 amino acids. V gave up 4 bases and J gave up 5 bases; unmatched junction bases: 10. CDR1 MDHEN and CDR2 SYDVKM come from the germline V gene. CDR3 region: CASSSPDRGWYQPQHF. CDR3 coding DNA: TGTGCCAGCAGTTCCCCCGACAGGGGATGGTATCAGCCCCAGCATTTT.

To note about this clonotype: A clone one base away is much larger, so this may be a read error. This chain uses TRBV10-3 with TRBJ2-1; D uncertain. The DNA end favors TRBJ2-7, so the J call may be wrong. This CDR3 has 15 amino acids. Germline V CDR1 and CDR2: ENHRY, SYGVKD. As DNA, the CDR3 is TGTGCCCACTCCCGCGCGGAGACCTCCTACAATGAGCAGTACTTC. It codes for CAHSRAETSYNEQYF.

Comment on this clonotype: A much larger clone differs by one base, so this may be a read error. The chain links TRBV27 to TRBJ2-7, with 9 nucleotides matching TRBD2. Judging by the DNA end, TRBJ2-1 fits better; the J call may be wrong. Germline lookup yields CDR1 MNHEY and CDR2 SMNVEV (reference sequence). This CDR3 has 15 amino acids. For the CDR3, the DNA is TGTGCCAGCAGTTTCTGCGGGAGGGCCTCCGGTGAGCAGTTCTTC. This gives the protein CASSFCGRASGEQFF.

To note about this clonotype: The junction and the germline gene differ at one end; a read error may be behind it. V gene TRBV5-1 combines with J gene TRBJ1-2; TRBD1 matches 9 bases. Germline CDR1 reads SGHRS; CDR2 reads YFSETQ. The CDR3 contains 13 residues. The CDR3 nucleotides read TGTGCCAGCACCCCCGGGACAGGGTATGGCTACACCTTC. Protein product: CASTPGTGYGYTF.

This clonotype was seen a few times. J is TRBJ1-3 and V is TRBV30; D is unclear. This CDR3 spans 15 amino acids. From germline, CDR1 is GTSNPN and CDR2 SVGIG (reference sequence). V was cut by 3 bases and J by 2 bases, with 14 bases left in between. The CDR3 loop is CAWRGMAFAGNTIYF. The DNA for the CDR3 is TGTGCCTGGAGGGGTATGGCCTTCGCTGGAAACACCATATATTTT.

The chain joins TRBV6-5 to TRBJ1-2, with unresolved D. CDR3 length equals 18 residues. The germline gives CDR1 MNHEY, CDR2 SVGAGI. The V end was cut by 0 bases, the J end by 2 bases, with 19 bases between. The CDR3 sequence: CASSYSSWTTTGNYGYTF. CDR3 bases: TGTGCCAGCAGTTACTCAAGCTGGACGACTACGGGGAACTATGGCTACACCTTC.

In its sample, this clonotype was seen a few times. This chain connects TRBV12-3 or TRBV12-4 to TRBJ1-5; D remains unclear. CDR3 length equals 13 residues. The V end was cut by 4 bases, the J end by 3 bases, with 7 bases between. The CDR3 protein is CASSWTTNQPQHF. The DNA of the CDR3 is TGTGCCAGCAGTTGGACCACCAATCAGCCCCAGCATTTT.

This clonotype was recorded a few times. The chain joins TRBV10-3 to TRBJ2-2; D is unclear. The CDR3 is made up of 14 amino acids. Trimming took off 0 bases at V and 5 bases at J, with 7 bases between the two ends. Germline CDR1 reads ENHRY; CDR2 reads SYGVKD. CDR3 nucleotides: TGTGCCATCAGTGAGTCTCAGGAAACCGGGGAGCTGTTTTTT. Its translation is CAISESQETGELFF.

The rearrangement uses TRBV7-8 and TRBJ2-1; 8 bases are shared with TRBD2. V lost 5 bases to trimming and J lost 9 bases; unmatched junction nucleotides: 12. The CDR3 runs to 15 residues. The germline V gene encodes CDR1 SGHVS and CDR2 FQNEAQ. The CDR3 DNA reads as TGTGCCAGCAGCCTAAACACCGGGACTAGGAGTGAGCAGTTCTTC. It translates to CASSLNTGTRSEQFF.

This clonotype has ten or more counts. CDR3 in DNA: TGTGCCAGCAGTCCCCTAGTCACAGATACGCAGTATTTT. Protein: CASSPLVTDTQYF. The rearrangement links TRBV12-3 or TRBV12-4 to TRBJ2-3; D gene uncertain. CDR3 length equals 13 residues. V lost 5 bases, J lost 2 bases, and 8 bases lay in between.

This clonotype was picked up many times. The chain joins TRBV7-3 to TRBJ1-2, with 10 positions matching TRBD1. The V segment lost 4 bases and the J segment 9 bases; nucleotides outside the gene matches: 5. The CDR3 has 13 amino acids. CDR1 and CDR2 from the germline V gene are SGHTA and FQGTGA. Here the CDR3 DNA reads TGTGCCAGCAGCTCGACAGGGGGCCGGAGCTACACCTTC. This sequence encodes CASSSTGGRSYTF.

This clonotype has a handful of counts. This chain connects TRBV5-1 to TRBJ2-1, with TRBD2 matching over 9 bases. Trimming cost V 0 bases and J 6 bases; bases outside gene matches: 7. Germline CDR1 is SGHRS and CDR2 is YFSETQ. The CDR3 is 16 residues long. The CDR3 sequence: CASSLDPLAGFNEQFF. CDR3 nucleotide sequence: TGCGCCAGCAGCTTGGATCCGCTAGCGGGGTTCAATGAGCAGTTCTTC.

This chain joins TRBV11-3 and TRBJ2-4, with TRBD2 as a possible D gene (5 bases). Germline loops: CDR1 SGHNT, CDR2 YENEEA. CDR3 size: 17 residues. V dropped 8 bases and J dropped 3 bases, with 23 bases sitting between them. In DNA form, the CDR3 reads TGTGCCAGCGGCCCTGCCCTAGCTGGCCCTGTCAAAAACATTCAGTACTTC. Amino acids: CASGPALAGPVKNIQYF.

This clonotype was seen more than once but under ten times. The gene calls are TRBV30 and TRBJ2-5; 9 bases fit TRBD2. CDR1 GTSNPN and CDR2 SVGIG come from the germline V gene (reference sequence). The CDR3 length is 16 residues. V was pared by 3 bases and J by 5 bases, with 13 bases of the junction left unmatched. For the CDR3, the DNA is TGTGCCTGGAGCTGGGCCGGCGGGAGGGGCGGCGAGACCCAGTACTTC. This gives the protein CAWSWAGGRGGETQYF.

This clonotype has ten or more counts. This rearrangement joins TRBV7-2 to TRBJ2-7; a weak D match, TRBD2 (5 bases). V was cut by 3 bases and J by 4 bases, with 13 bases left in between. Germline CDR1 SGHTA, CDR2 FQGNSA. The CDR3 covers 14 residues. CDR3 region: CASSFATGWYEQYF. As DNA, the CDR3 is TGTGCCAGCAGCTTCGCGACGGGATGGTACGAGCAGTACTTC.

This clonotype turned up a few times. The gene calls are TRBV24-1 and TRBJ1-2; no clear D gene. This CDR3 contains 14 residues. Trimming took 7 bases from V and 4 from J, leaving 15 bases between them. The germline CDR1 and CDR2 sequences are KGHDR and SFDVKD. CDR3: CATRDGGGVYGYTF. The CDR3 DNA is TGTGCCACCAGGGATGGTGGTGGGGTCTATGGCTACACCTTC.

This clonotype was seen a handful of times. A much larger clone differs by one base, so this may be a read error. V gene TRBV13 combines with J gene TRBJ2-1; 7 bases align to TRBD2. The J call may not be correct, given that the DNA end is closer to TRBJ2-5. The CDR3 is 14 residues long. Looked up from germline, CDR1 is PRHDT and CDR2 is FYEKMQ (reference sequence). The CDR3 nucleotides read TGTGCCAGCAGCCGACGGGAGGCAGTGTGGATCCAGTACTTC. Its protein product is CASSRREAVWIQYF.

This clonotype was counted many times. The J gene is TRBJ2-1, the V gene TRBV12-3 or TRBV12-4, with 8 bases fitting TRBD2. The junction had 7 bases not matched to a gene; V was cut back by 6 bases and J by 3 bases. This CDR3 region has 15 residues. CDR3 bases: TGTGCCAGCAGCCCACCGGGACTAGGCTACAATGAGCAGTTCTTC. Translating gives CASSPPGLGYNEQFF.

V is TRBV29-1 and J is TRBJ2-1, with 9 bases aligning to TRBD2. The trim removed 4 bases at V and 9 bases at J, leaving 7 bases unmatched. This CDR3 has 13 amino acids. The germline gives CDR1 SQVTM, CDR2 ANQGSEA. This CDR3 reads CSVVSGSGSEQFF. CDR3 nucleotides: TGCAGCGTTGTTAGCGGGAGTGGTAGTGAGCAGTTCTTC.

This clonotype was detected many times. This chain joins TRBV2 and TRBJ1-2, with no clear D. The V and J ends lost 9 bases and 3 bases respectively, with 11 bases between them. Germline V gene lookup returns CDR1 SNHLY and CDR2 FYNNEI. The CDR3 covers 12 residues. The CDR3 DNA sequence: TGTGCCAGTTCGACGGAATACTATGGCTACACCTTC. Protein product: CASSTEYYGYTF.

This clonotype was counted ten times or more. The V and J genes are TRBV4-1 and TRBJ1-5; unclear D gene. The ends were cut back, 0 bases at V and 5 bases at J, with 11 bases in the middle. This CDR3 is 15 amino acids long. The germline gives CDR1 MGHRA, CDR2 YSYEKL. CDR3 in DNA: TGCGCCAGCAGCCAAGATGGCCGCGAGCATCAGCCCCAGCATTTT. Translated: CASSQDGREHQPQHF.

At least ten counts were recorded for this clonotype. At one end the junction does not follow the germline gene, possibly because of a read error. The chain is built from TRBV5-1 and TRBJ2-1; the D gene could be TRBD1 or TRBD2 (5 bases each). CDR3 length: 13 amino acids. Germline CDR1 reads SGHRS; CDR2 reads YFSETQ. The CDR3 sequence: CASSLWGSNEQFF. Here the CDR3 DNA reads TGTGCCAGCAGCTTATGGGGGAGCAATGAGCAGTTCTTC.

The table lists this clonotype with many counts. This rearrangement joins TRBV28 to TRBJ2-7, with D perhaps matching TRBD1 (6 bases). The CDR3 is 14 amino acids. CDR1 is MDHEN and CDR2 is SYDVKM in the germline V gene. V was clipped by 6 bases and J by 3 bases, with 15 bases between them. Here the CDR3 reads CASRVQGSGYEQYF. The CDR3 bases are TGTGCCAGCAGAGTACAGGGCTCGGGCTACGAGCAGTACTTC.

This clonotype has just a few counts. V usage is TRBV9 and J usage is TRBJ2-1; D may be TRBD1 or TRBD2 (7 bases each). The CDR3 is 15 residues long. V gave up 0 bases and J gave up 7 bases, with 14 bases separating them. Germline CDR1 SGDLS, CDR2 YYNGEE. The CDR3 protein is CASSVASQGGNEQFF. The CDR3 bases are TGTGCCAGCAGCGTAGCTAGCCAGGGGGGGAATGAGCAGTTCTTC.

The chain employs TRBV6-2 or TRBV6-3 and TRBJ2-5; 7 bases line up with TRBD1. Near its end, the DNA agrees better with TRBJ2-1, so the J call may be wrong. CDR3 length: 15 residues. The germline gives CDR1 MNHEY, CDR2 SVGEGT. The chain's CDR3 is CASSSGTEAHNEQFF. CDR3 DNA: TGTGCCAGCAGTTCCGGGACAGAGGCTCACAATGAGCAGTTCTTC.

This clonotype was seen just once. The chain couples TRBV27 to TRBJ2-1, with 7 bases fitting TRBD2. The CDR3 runs 20 residues. CDR1 is MNHEY and CDR2 is SMNVEV in the germline V gene (reference sequence). V was pared by 3 bases and J by 0 bases, with 17 bases of the junction left unmatched. CDR3 loop: CASSFKGGSGRISSYNEQFF. The CDR3 coding sequence is TGTGCCAGCAGTTTTAAGGGCGGGAGTGGCCGAATTAGCTCCTACAATGAGCAGTTCTTC.

This clonotype was detected only a few times. One end of the junction does not line up with germline, which may come from a read error. This rearrangement joins TRBV19 to TRBJ1-2, with TRBD1 as a possible D gene (5 bases). Germline CDR1 is LNHDA and CDR2 is SQIVND (reference sequence). The CDR3 is 13 amino acids. CDR3 in amino acids: CASSIGFSQGLQF. The CDR3 DNA reads as TGTGCCAGTAGTATCGGATTTTCCCAGGGCCTCCAATTC.

This clonotype has a count of ten or more. The chain couples TRBV20-1 to TRBJ1-4, with 9 positions matching TRBD1. The CDR3 loop spans 13 amino acids. J was trimmed by 3 bases and V by 6 bases; bases with no gene match: 2. Looked up from germline, CDR1 is DFQATT and CDR2 is SNEGSKA (reference sequence). The CDR3 is CSARDRANEKLFF. CDR3 DNA: TGCAGTGCGCGGGACAGGGCTAATGAAAAACTGTTTTTT.

V is TRBV20-1 and J is TRBJ2-1; 9 nucleotides match TRBD2. Germline V gene data show CDR1 as DFQATT and CDR2 as SNEGSKA (reference sequence). With 7 bases clipped from V and 4 bases from J, the junction kept 11 bases outside the gene matches. The CDR3 runs to 15 residues. CDR3 bases: TGCAGTGGTGGTAGCGGGAGCGATGTGTACAATGAGCAGTTCTTC. It encodes CSGGSGSDVYNEQFF.